The next 22 T cell receptor beta chains were all read from a single sample in a study of T cell repertoires in cytomegalovirus infection. One entry per CDR3 protein, called by TCRdb with MiXCR from the reads. The profile covers 200,000 to 300,000 distinct CDR3 sequences, with approximately 9% appearing a single time and more than 12% taken by the ten largest. The sequenced sample was PBMCs. The receptors stem from a human donor in good health (CMV status not recorded). Some clones in this sample may be carry-over from other donors' samples.

This clonotype is labeled medium-sized (0.01 to 0.1%). The rearrangement joins TRBV7-8 to TRBJ2-3; D may be TRBD2 (5 bases). The CDR3 consists of 13 residues. The germline V gene encodes CDR1 SGHVS and CDR2 FQNEAQ. V was cut by 11 bases and J by 3 bases, with 15 bases left in between. CDR3 bases: TGTGCCTGCCGTGAGGGTTTTACAGATACGCAGTATTTT. Translating gives CACREGFTDTQYF. Supplemented by reference TRBV7-8 and TRBJ2-3, the full variable domain reads GAGVSQSPRYKVAKRGQDVALRCDPISGHVSLFWYQQALGQGPEFLTYFQNEAQLDKSGLPSDRFFAERPEGSVSTLKIQRTQQEDSAVYLCACREGFTDTQYFGPGTRLTVL.

The chain employs TRBV29-1 and TRBJ2-5, with a possible D match to TRBD1 (6 bases). The CDR3 runs 15 residues. Per germline, CDR1 SQVTM and CDR2 ANQGSEA. V gave up 4 bases and J gave up 4 bases, with 19 bases separating them. In DNA form, the CDR3 reads TGCAGCGTTGGGGGGCTGGGGGTATCGGGAGAGACCCAGTACTTC. Translating it yields CSVGGLGVSGETQYF.

At least ten counts were recorded for this clonotype. The rearrangement joins TRBV7-8 to TRBJ2-6; 9 bases fit TRBD1. The CDR3 has 17 amino acids. Trimming took 7 bases from V and 1 from J; bases not matched to a gene: 8. The germline V gene encodes CDR1 SGHVS and CDR2 FQNEAQ. In DNA form, the CDR3 reads TGTGCCAGCATCGGGACAGGGTTTTTTTCTGGGGCCAACGTCCTGACTTTC. Protein: CASIGTGFFSGANVLTF.

This clonotype was found many times. V usage is TRBV7-2 and J usage is TRBJ1-5; D unclear. CDR1 and CDR2 from the germline V gene are SGHTA and FQGNSA. Trimming removed 5 bases at V and 2 bases at J, with 16 bases between. The length of the CDR3 is 16 residues. CDR3 nucleotides: TGTGCCAGCAGCCCGATCGGCTTTTTGGGCAATCAGCCCCAGCATTTT. Translation: CASSPIGFLGNQPQHF.

The sample holds a few counts of this clonotype. The chain combines TRBV5-1 with TRBJ1-6; 7 bases align to TRBD1. The germline gives CDR1 SGHRS, CDR2 YFSETQ. The CDR3 totals 19 residues. With 0 bases clipped from V and 6 bases from J, the junction kept 15 bases outside the gene matches. CDR3 DNA: TGCGCCAGCAGCTTGGATTGGTCCGGACAGGCCAACCGTAATTCACCCCTCCACTTT. Translated: CASSLDWSGQANRNSPLHF.

This clonotype was counted between two and nine times. The rearrangement uses TRBV7-2 and TRBJ1-1; no definite D call. Germline CDR1 is SGHTA and CDR2 is FQGNSA. This CDR3 has 15 residues. V was clipped by 2 bases and J by 0 bases, with 10 bases between them. In DNA, the CDR3 is TGTGCCAGCAGCTTATTTAGGGCGGTGAACACTGAAGCTTTCTTT. Translating it yields CASSLFRAVNTEAFF.

In this sample, this clonotype turned up many times. This chain links TRBV7-8 with TRBJ2-3; 11 positions agree with TRBD2. The CDR3 has 15 residues. The ends lost 4 bases at V and 8 bases at J; junction bases unmatched: 8. Germline assignment: CDR1 SGHVS and CDR2 FQNEAQ. The CDR3 here is CASSWTSGSAGTQYF. The CDR3 DNA sequence: TGTGCCAGCAGCTGGACTAGCGGGTCCGCGGGTACGCAGTATTTT. Variable domain in full (rest from reference TRBV7-8 and TRBJ2-3): GAGVSQSPRYKVAKRGQDVALRCDPISGHVSLFWYQQALGQGPEFLTYFQNEAQLDKSGLPSDRFFAERPEGSVSTLKIQRTQQEDSAVYLCASSWTSGSAGTQYFGPGTRLTVL.

This clonotype was seen at least ten times. The J gene is TRBJ2-1, the V gene TRBV7-2, with TRBD2 matching over 9 bases. V gave up 7 bases and J gave up 7 bases; unmatched junction bases: 11. The CDR3 has 15 amino acids. The V gene's germline CDR1 is SGHTA and CDR2 FQGNSA. Written as DNA, the CDR3 is TGTGCCAGCATCCCGCGGGGGGGCCGTTGGAATGAGCAGTTCTTC. It encodes CASIPRGGRWNEQFF.

This clonotype was detected ten times or more. This sequence joins TRBV7-2 and TRBJ2-1; TRBD1 matches 7 bases. In germline, CDR1 is SGHTA, CDR2 FQGNSA. This CDR3 is built from 15 residues. The V and J ends lost 2 bases and 8 bases, in that order; junction bases with no gene match: 9. The CDR3 nucleotides read TGTGCCAGCAGCTTACAGACAGGGTTATACCATGAGCAGTTCTTC. It specifies CASSLQTGLYHEQFF.

Notes on this clonotype: A read error may explain this, as a much larger clone is one base away. Because it lacks the conserved phenylalanine or tryptophan at the end, this CDR3 is likely a read error. This sequence joins TRBV4-1 and TRBJ1-5; D gene unclear. CDR3 size: 13 residues. Germline lookup yields CDR1 MGHRA and CDR2 YSYEKL. V was clipped by 0 bases and J by 7 bases, with 7 bases between them. The CDR3 spells CASSQDQRQPQHY. CDR3 nucleotides: TGCGCCAGCAGCCAAGACCAACGACAGCCCCAGCATTAT.

The gene calls are TRBV6-1 and TRBJ2-7; a possible D gene is TRBD1 (5 bases). Germline V gene lookup returns CDR1 MNHNS and CDR2 SASEGT. The CDR3 totals 12 residues. In DNA form, the CDR3 reads TGTGCAGTTTGGGGCACCCTCTACGAGCAGTACTTC. Translating gives CAVWGTLYEQYF.

The chain has TRBV7-6 and TRBJ1-5, with no clear D. Germline loops: CDR1 SGHVS, CDR2 FNYEAQ. Trimming left V 0 bases short and J 7 bases short, with 4 bases between. CDR3 length equals 12 residues. The CDR3 protein is CASSLAQQPQHF. In DNA form, the CDR3 reads TGTGCCAGCAGCTTAGCACAGCAGCCCCAGCATTTT.

This clonotype was recorded many times. The V and J genes are TRBV7-9 and TRBJ2-1; D not certain. The germline V and J ends were trimmed by 1 base and 1 base, with 8 bases remaining between them. Germline V gene data show CDR1 as SEHNR and CDR2 as FQNEAQ (reference sequence). The CDR3 runs to 15 residues. The CDR3 nucleotides are TGTGCCAGCAGCTTAGGGACGAATTCCTACAATGAGCAGTTCTTC. This gives the protein CASSLGTNSYNEQFF.

This clonotype turned up a few times. The chain has TRBV11-2 and TRBJ2-5; D perhaps matches TRBD2 (6 bases). Trimming removed 5 bases at V and 5 bases at J, with 18 bases between. This CDR3 spans 15 amino acids. Germline lookup yields CDR1 SGHAT and CDR2 FQNNGV. CDR3 coding DNA: TGTGCCAGCAGCAGATTTGGGGGGTCCGCGGAGACCCAGTACTTC. This sequence encodes CASSRFGGSAETQYF. Looking up the rest from reference TRBV11-2 and TRBJ2-5 gives the full variable domain: EAGVAQSPRYKIIEKRQSVAFWCNPISGHATLYWYQQILGQGPKLLIQFQNNGVVDDSQLPKDRFSAERLKGVDSTLKIQPAKLEDSAVYLCASSRFGGSAETQYFGPGTRLLVL.

This clonotype was counted at least ten times. This chain joins TRBV6-6 and TRBJ2-2; 10 bases fit TRBD1. The CDR3 loop spans 17 amino acids. Germline V lookup: CDR1 MNHNY, CDR2 SVGAGI (reference sequence). Trimming took 7 bases from V and 5 from J; bases not matched to a gene: 13. The CDR3: CASTGKWDRGWTGELFF. The CDR3 nucleotides are TGTGCCAGCACGGGCAAATGGGACAGGGGATGGACCGGGGAGCTGTTTTTT.

The chain links TRBV5-1 to TRBJ2-7; possibly TRBD2 for D (5 bases). Per the germline V gene, CDR1 is SGHRS and CDR2 is YFSETQ. This CDR3 is built from 14 residues. V gave up 6 bases and J gave up 2 bases, with 15 bases separating them. CDR3 in amino acids: CASNERELPYEQYF. DNA for the CDR3: TGCGCCAGCAACGAGAGGGAGTTACCCTACGAGCAGTACTTC.

This clonotype came up many times. This chain joins TRBV7-2 and TRBJ2-5; 9 positions match TRBD2. Germline assignment: CDR1 SGHTA and CDR2 FQGNSA. This CDR3 region has 17 residues. The junction had 12 bases not matched to a gene; V was cut back by 2 bases and J by 5 bases. The CDR3: CASSLSSGAHNSETQYF. For the CDR3, the DNA is TGTGCCAGCAGCTTATCTAGCGGGGCTCATAATTCGGAGACCCAGTACTTC.

This clonotype was counted a few times. This chain links TRBV14 with TRBJ2-1; 8 positions agree with TRBD2. With V trimmed by 1 base and J by 7 bases, 12 bases remained unmatched. CDR1 is SGHDN, CDR2 FVKESK, per germline. The CDR3 covers 17 residues. CDR3 DNA: TGTGCCAGCAGCCAAGCAGCCGGGACTAGAAAAGCTAATGAGCAGTTCTTC. Its translation: CASSQAAGTRKANEQFF. The variable domain in full, completed from reference TRBV14 and TRBJ2-1, reads EAGVTQFPSHSVIEKGQTVTLRCDPISGHDNLYWYRRVMGKEIKFLLHFVKESKQDESGMPNNRFLAERTGGTYSTLKVQPAELEDSGVYFCASSQAAGTRKANEQFFGPGTRLTVL.

Comment on this clonotype: A clone one base away is much larger, so this may be a read error. V is TRBV20-1 and J is TRBJ1-6; TRBD1 is a possible D gene (5 bases). V shed 6 bases and J shed 7 bases, with 13 bases lying between them. Germline CDR1 reads DFQATT; CDR2 reads SNEGSKA (reference sequence). This CDR3 has 13 residues. The chain's CDR3 is CSATAQANSPLHF. CDR3 DNA: TGCAGTGCAACGGCACAGGCAAATTCACCCCTCCACTTT.

This clonotype has ten or more counts. V is TRBV7-8 and J is TRBJ2-3; 11 bases fit TRBD2. The germline V gene has CDR1 SGHVS and CDR2 FQNEAQ. J gave up 5 bases and V 5 bases, and 9 bases lay outside the gene matches. The CDR3 length is 16 residues. In nucleotides, the CDR3 is TGTGCCAGCAGCCCCCTTAGCGGGGGGGCCCTAGATACGCAGTATTTT. Amino acids: CASSPLSGGALDTQYF.

This clonotype was picked up many times. The genes are TRBV7-2 and TRBJ2-7, with a possible D match to TRBD2 (6 bases). Germline-derived CDR1 and CDR2 are SGHTA and FQGNSA. V lost 6 bases, J lost 12 bases, and 24 bases lay in between. This CDR3 has 14 amino acids. The CDR3 sequence is CASRSRDSRSQWYF. The CDR3 DNA reads TGTGCCAGCAGGTCTCGGGACTCCAGGTCGCAGTGGTACTTC.

At least ten counts were recorded for this clonotype. The J gene is TRBJ1-4, the V gene TRBV12-3 or TRBV12-4, with a tentative D call TRBD1 (5 bases). V lost 2 bases and J 11 bases, leaving 12 bases between the germline ends. The CDR3 length is 13 residues. Written as DNA, the CDR3 is TGTGCCAGCAGTTTAACAGGCCCTCGTAAACTGTTTTTT. Amino acid sequence: CASSLTGPRKLFF.